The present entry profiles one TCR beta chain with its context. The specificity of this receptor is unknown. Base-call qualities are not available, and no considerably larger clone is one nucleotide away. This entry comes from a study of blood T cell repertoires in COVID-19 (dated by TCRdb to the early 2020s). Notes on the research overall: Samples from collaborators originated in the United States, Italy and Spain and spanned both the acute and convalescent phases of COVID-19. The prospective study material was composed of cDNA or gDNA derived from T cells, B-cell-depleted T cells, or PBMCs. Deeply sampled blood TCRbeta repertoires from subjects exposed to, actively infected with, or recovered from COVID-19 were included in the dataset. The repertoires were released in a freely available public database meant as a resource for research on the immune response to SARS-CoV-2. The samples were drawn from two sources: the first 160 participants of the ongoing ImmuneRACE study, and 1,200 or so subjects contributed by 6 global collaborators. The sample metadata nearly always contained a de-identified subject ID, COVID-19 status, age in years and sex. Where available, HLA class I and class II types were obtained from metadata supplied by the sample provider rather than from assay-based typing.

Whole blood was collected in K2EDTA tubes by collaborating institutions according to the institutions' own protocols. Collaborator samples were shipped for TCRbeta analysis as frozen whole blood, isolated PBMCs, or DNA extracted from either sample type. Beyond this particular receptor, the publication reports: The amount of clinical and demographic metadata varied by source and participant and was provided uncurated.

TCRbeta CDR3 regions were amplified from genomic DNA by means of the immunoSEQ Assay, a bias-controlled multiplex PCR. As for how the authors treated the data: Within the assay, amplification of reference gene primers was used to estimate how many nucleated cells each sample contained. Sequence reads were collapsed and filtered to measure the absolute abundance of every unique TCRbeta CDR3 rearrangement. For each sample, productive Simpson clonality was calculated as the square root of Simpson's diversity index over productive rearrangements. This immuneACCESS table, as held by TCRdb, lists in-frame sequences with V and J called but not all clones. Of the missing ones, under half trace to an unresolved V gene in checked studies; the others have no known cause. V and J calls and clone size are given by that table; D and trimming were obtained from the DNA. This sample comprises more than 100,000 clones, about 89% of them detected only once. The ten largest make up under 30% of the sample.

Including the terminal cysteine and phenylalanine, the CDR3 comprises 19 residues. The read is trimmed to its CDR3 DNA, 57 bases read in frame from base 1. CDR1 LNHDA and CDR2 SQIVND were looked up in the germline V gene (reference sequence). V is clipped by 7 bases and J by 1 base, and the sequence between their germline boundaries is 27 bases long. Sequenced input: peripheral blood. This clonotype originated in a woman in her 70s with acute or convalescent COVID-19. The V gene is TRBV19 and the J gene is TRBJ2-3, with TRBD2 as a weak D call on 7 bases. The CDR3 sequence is CASMNDHHRGASGTDTQYF. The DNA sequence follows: TGTGCCAGTATGAACGATCACCATCGGGGGGCTAGCGGCACAGATACGCAGTATTTT.